This is a list of T cell receptor beta chains from one sample in a study of monozygotic twins with inflammatory bowel disease. TCRdb re-called the 5' RACE reads, yielding one record per CDR3 amino acid sequence without DNA. The sample's table shows some 210,000 distinct CDR3 sequences. Material for sequencing was blood. The receptors originated from a human donor with ulcerative colitis or Crohn's disease, or a healthy co-twin of an affected twin (not recorded which). The CDR3 runs from the conserved cysteine through the conserved F or W. The order of the fields is CDR3 length, V gene, J gene, CDR3 protein.

14	TRBV5-1	TRBJ2-2	CASSPGRVSRELFF
14	TRBV20-1	TRBJ2-2	CSAPRQGGGGELFF
17	TRBV7-3	TRBJ1-2	CASSKDPPGRGTYGYTF
17	TRBV11-2	TRBJ2-1	CASSLRTSFPSYNEQFF
12	TRBV10-3	TRBJ1-2	CAISGREDGYTF
17	TRBV5-1	TRBJ2-2	CASSRQGLLRGTGELFF
15	TRBV4-1	TRBJ1-4	CASSQWTDSGEKLFF
14	TRBV12-3/TRBV12-4	TRBJ2-1	CASSLGQANNEQFF
13	TRBV20-1	TRBJ1-6	CRGQGANNSPLHF
14	TRBV7-2	TRBJ2-3	CASSLQKSTDTQYF
13	TRBV6-5	TRBJ1-1	CASSPSGGAEAFF
13	TRBV6-1	TRBJ2-1	CASSKFSGNEQFF
17	TRBV20-1	TRBJ1-4	CSATRHTFDPTNEKLFF
12	TRBV20-1	TRBJ1-1	CSGGRENTEAFF
12	TRBV20-1	TRBJ2-3	CSATEHTDTQYF
14	TRBV7-9	TRBJ1-1	CASGQLNRRAEAFF
12	TRBV20-1	TRBJ1-5	CSARQANQPQHF
15	TRBV4-1	TRBJ2-1	CASSPTPGGDNEQFF
16	TRBV3-1	TRBJ2-2	CASSHQLAANTGELFF
13	TRBV6-5	TRBJ2-7	CASSYSWGYEQYF
15	TRBV6-5	TRBJ2-5	CASSYSYTSEETQYF
13	TRBV6-6	TRBJ1-3	CASRGVAGNTIYF
17	TRBV7-3	TRBJ2-1	CASSLGGQGYSYNEQFF
16	TRBV20-1	TRBJ1-5	CSAGVTGMPSNQPQHF
13	TRBV5-1	TRBJ2-5	CASSYQSSETQYF
13	TRBV6-4	TRBJ2-2	CASASGDTGELFF
14	TRBV5-1	TRBJ2-2	CASSFEAGYGELFF
18	TRBV24-1	TRBJ2-6	CATSDNRQGTSGANVLTF
14	TRBV6-4	TRBJ2-3	CASSDGASPDTQYF
13	TRBV11-3	TRBJ2-3	CASSLGIADTQYF
15	TRBV20-1	TRBJ2-7	CSARDGGRGLYEQYF